Each of the 20 T cell receptor beta chains below was sequenced from the same sample in a study of T cell changes during pregnancy in multiple sclerosis. The data were produced by immunoSEQ multiplex PCR, yet TCRdb's version contains in-frame clones alone and is incomplete. Counted here are about 49,000 clones, around 94% occurring once; the ten biggest clones make up more than 0.35%. Sequencing was performed on CD4+ T cells from peripheral blood mononuclear cells, taken in the second trimester of pregnancy. These receptors were obtained from a female donor in good health, enrolled as a control in a pregnancy study.

The chain employs TRBV9 and TRBJ2-3; 9 nucleotides line up with TRBD2. The CDR3 covers 14 residues. V shed 3 bases, J shed 6 bases, and the junction held 5 bases outside the gene matches. From germline, CDR1 is SGDLS and CDR2 YYNGEE. The CDR3 nucleotides read TGTGCCAGCAGCGCTAGCGGGGATGAGGATACGCAGTATTTT. Protein sequence: CASSASGDEDTQYF.

The gene calls are TRBV30 and TRBJ1-1, with D unresolved. Trimming stripped 1 base from V and 1 base from J, with 10 bases between. Germline V gene data show CDR1 as GTSNPN and CDR2 as SVGIG (reference sequence). The CDR3 totals 14 residues. The CDR3: CAWSATLGNTEAFF. DNA of the CDR3: TGTGCCTGGAGTGCCACCCTCGGGAACACTGAAGCTTTCTTT.

The V call is TRBV30, the J call TRBJ1-6; 7 bases fit TRBD1. The V gene end was trimmed by 0 bases and the J gene end by 9 bases; junction bases not matched to a gene: 5. This CDR3 is built from 14 residues. Looked up from germline, CDR1 is GTSNPN and CDR2 is SVGIG (reference sequence). The CDR3 bases are TGTGCCTGGAGTGTACGTCAGGGGGGTTCACCCCTCCACTTT. As protein: CAWSVRQGGSPLHF.

The rearrangement links TRBV28 to TRBJ2-1; the match to TRBD1 covers 8 bases. V shed 5 bases, J shed 7 bases, and the junction held 10 bases outside the gene matches. The germline gives CDR1 MDHEN, CDR2 SYDVKM. The CDR3 length is 15 residues. DNA of the CDR3: TGTGCCAGCAGTCCACTGACAGGGGCGGGGAATGAGCAGTTCTTC. This gives the protein CASSPLTGAGNEQFF.

V is TRBV2 and J is TRBJ1-1; TRBD1 is a possible D gene (5 bases). Germline values: CDR1 SNHLY, CDR2 FYNNEI. The CDR3 length is 13 residues. The ends were cut back, 2 bases at V and 1 base at J, with 5 bases in the middle. The CDR3 DNA reads TGTGCCAGCAGTGAACAGGGGAACACTGAAGCTTTCTTT. This gives the protein CASSEQGNTEAFF.

J is TRBJ2-1 and V is TRBV7-8, with unresolved D. The V gene lost 2 bases and the J gene lost 0 bases, with 11 bases spanning the gap. The length of the CDR3 is 16 residues. The V gene's germline CDR1 is SGHVS and CDR2 FQNEAQ. DNA of the CDR3: TGTGCCAGCAGCTTACGTATGGCGGTCTCCTACAATGAGCAGTTCTTC. Translated: CASSLRMAVSYNEQFF.

This clone was seen just once. The gene calls are TRBV7-9 and TRBJ2-3, with D unclear. The CDR3 sequence is 15 residues long. The germline gives CDR1 SEHNR, CDR2 FQNEAQ (reference sequence). For the CDR3, the DNA is TGTGGATACCCCCTTAGAGGCCGAAGCACAGATACGCAGTATTTT. It codes for CGYPLRGRSTDTQYF.

The chain links TRBV5-8 to TRBJ2-3; 16 bases match TRBD2. This CDR3 region has 20 residues. After removal of 3 bases from V and 6 bases from J, the junction contained 16 bases not matched to a gene. Germline V gives CDR1 SGHTS, CDR2 YDEGEE. The CDR3 nucleotides read TGTGCCAGCAGCTCCACCGGGACTAGCGGGGGGGTTATTCGTAGGGATACGCAGTATTTT. Amino acid sequence: CASSSTGTSGGVIRRDTQYF.

The rearrangement joins TRBV4-3 to TRBJ1-1; D is ambiguous. Germline assignment: CDR1 LGHNA and CDR2 YSLEER. The V end was cut by 0 bases, the J end by 4 bases, with 6 bases between. The CDR3 has 13 residues. The CDR3 loop reads CASSQERSTEAFF. CDR3 DNA: TGCGCCAGCAGCCAAGAACGGAGCACTGAAGCTTTCTTT.

The rearrangement joins TRBV27 to TRBJ2-7; TRBD1 agrees at 8 bases. The CDR3 is 15 amino acids. V shed 2 bases, J shed 1 base, and the junction held 4 bases outside the gene matches. CDR1 is MNHEY, CDR2 SMNVEV, per germline (reference sequence). CDR3 bases: TGTGCCAGCAGTTTACAAGGGACAGGATCCTACGAGCAGTACTTC. It translates to CASSLQGTGSYEQYF.

This clone has just one count. The rearrangement links TRBV19 to TRBJ2-3, with 9 bases identical to TRBD2. The trim removed 7 bases at V and 0 bases at J, leaving 5 bases unmatched. This CDR3 comprises 15 residues. Germline CDR1 and CDR2: LNHDA and SQIVND (reference sequence). In nucleotides, the CDR3 is TGTGCCAGTACGGCTAGCGGGGCTAGCACAGATACGCAGTATTTT. This codes for CASTASGASTDTQYF.

This clone was detected only once. The chain employs TRBV5-4 and TRBJ1-5, with D perhaps matching TRBD1 (6 bases). Trimming removed 5 bases from V and 3 bases from J, with 15 bases in between. The CDR3 runs to 15 residues. Germline CDR1 SGHNT, CDR2 YYREEE (reference sequence). The CDR3, as DNA: TGTGCCAGCAGTCCCGGGGGGGGCTTCAATCAGCCCCAGCATTTT. As protein: CASSPGGGFNQPQHF.

CDR3 region: CASSEWTGGHQETQYF. The CDR3 coding sequence is TGTGCCAGCAGTGAATGGACAGGGGGGCACCAAGAGACCCAGTACTTC. The chain recombines TRBV25-1 with TRBJ2-5; 10 nucleotides agree with TRBD1. From germline, CDR1 is MGHDK and CDR2 SYGVNS. J was trimmed by 0 bases and V by 1 base; bases with no gene match: 2. This CDR3 comprises 16 residues.

The chain combines TRBV19 with TRBJ2-7, with D maybe TRBD1 (6 bases). The V gene's germline CDR1 is LNHDA and CDR2 SQIVND (reference sequence). V was cut by 4 bases and J by 5 bases, with 21 bases left in between. The CDR3 loop spans 16 amino acids. The CDR3 loop reads CASSTYLGRGYDEQYF. The CDR3 DNA reads as TGTGCCAGTAGTACATATCTGGGCAGGGGATACGACGAGCAGTACTTC. The full variable domain, its missing parts supplied by reference TRBV19 and TRBJ2-7, is DGGITQSPKYLFRKEGQNVTLSCEQNLNHDAMYWYRQDPGQGLRLIYYSQIVNDFQKGDIAEGYSVSREKKESFPLTVTSAQKNPTAFYLCASSTYLGRGYDEQYFGPGTRLTVT.

This clone was detected only once. The CDR3, as DNA: TGTGCCTGGAGTGTACCCCGGACAGGGTATGGGGAGACCCAGTACTTC. Its translation is CAWSVPRTGYGETQYF. The chain has TRBV30 and TRBJ2-5; 8 bases fit TRBD1. Trimming at V came to 0 bases and at J to 5 bases, leaving 11 bases not matched to a gene. The germline gives CDR1 GTSNPN, CDR2 SVGIG (reference sequence). The CDR3 has 16 amino acids.

The chain has TRBV6-5 and TRBJ1-1; TRBD1 aligns across 9 bases. The length of the CDR3 is 15 residues. V gave up 7 bases and J gave up 5 bases; unmatched junction bases: 11. Germline V gene sequence: CDR1 MNHEY, CDR2 SVGAGI. CDR3 in DNA: TGTGCCAGCACCCGTTCGGCGACAGGGGGAACTGAAGCTTTCTTT. This translates into CASTRSATGGTEAFF.

V usage is TRBV25-1 and J usage is TRBJ2-5; perhaps TRBD1 as D (6 bases). The better agreement between TRBJ2-7 and the DNA end casts doubt on the J call. CDR3 length: 16 amino acids. Germline assignment: CDR1 MGHDK and CDR2 SYGVNS. The CDR3 bases are TGTGCCAGCAGTGAATTTGGGACATTCCTCACCAACGAGCAGTACTTC. Encoded protein: CASSEFGTFLTNEQYF.

The chain couples TRBV6-6 to TRBJ1-4; D unclear. The V end was cut by 4 bases, the J end by 7 bases, with 16 bases between. The CDR3 is made up of 15 amino acids. Germline CDR1 is MNHNY and CDR2 is SVGAGI (reference sequence). The CDR3 nucleotides read TGTGCCAGCAGTTTATCCCCCCAAGGAGGTGAAAAACTGTTTTTT. Translating gives CASSLSPQGGEKLFF.

The chain is built from TRBV29-1 and TRBJ1-1; no clear D. Trimming left V 5 bases short and J 0 bases short, with 4 bases between. Germline values: CDR1 SQVTM, CDR2 ANQGSEA. This CDR3 contains 11 residues. The CDR3 protein is CSVTLNTEAFF. Written as DNA, the CDR3 is TGCAGCGTTACTTTGAACACTGAAGCTTTCTTT. The variable domain in full, completed from reference TRBV29-1 and TRBJ1-1, reads SAVISQKPSRDICQRGTSLTIQCQVDSQVTMMFWYRQQPGQSLTLIATANQGSEATYESGFVIDKFPISRPNLTFSTLTVSNMSPEDSSIYLCSVTLNTEAFFGQGTRLTVV.

The CDR3 DNA follows: TGTGCCTGGACTTCTAGGGGAAGGGATACGCAGTATTTT. Encoded protein: CAWTSRGRDTQYF. This sequence joins TRBV30 and TRBJ2-3; perhaps TRBD1 as D (5 bases). The ends were cut back, 4 bases at V and 6 bases at J, with 14 bases in the middle. The CDR3 is 13 residues long. The germline gives CDR1 GTSNPN, CDR2 SVGIG (reference sequence).